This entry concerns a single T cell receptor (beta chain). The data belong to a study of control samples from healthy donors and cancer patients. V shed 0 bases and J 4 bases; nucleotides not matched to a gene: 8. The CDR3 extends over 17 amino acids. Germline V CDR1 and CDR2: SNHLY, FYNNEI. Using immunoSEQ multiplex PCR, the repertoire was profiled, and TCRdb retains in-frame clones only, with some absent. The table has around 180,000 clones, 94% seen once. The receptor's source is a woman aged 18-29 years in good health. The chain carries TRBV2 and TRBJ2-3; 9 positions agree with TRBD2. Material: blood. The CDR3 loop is CASSEAMGAGGADTQYF. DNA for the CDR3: TGTGCCAGCAGTGAAGCGATGGGGGCGGGAGGGGCAGATACGCAGTATTTT.